These 9 T cell receptor beta chains were all obtained from the same sample, sequenced in a study of PD-L1 blockade in urothelial cancer. Only in-frame clones appear in the TCRdb table, and some are missing; sequencing was by immunoSEQ multiplex PCR. The table lists 130,000 or so clones, roughly 83% of them singletons. Stated time point: pretreatment peripheral blood. Source: PBMCs, taken around atezolizumab (anti-PD-L1) treatment. The receptors derive from a man aged 50 to 60 with urothelial cancer.

This clone has only a few counts. The rearrangement uses TRBV7-9 and TRBJ1-1, with D tentatively TRBD1 (6 bases). Germline assignment: CDR1 SEHNR and CDR2 FQNEAQ (reference sequence). The germline V and J ends were trimmed by 5 bases and 7 bases, with 17 bases remaining between them. The CDR3 totals 14 residues. The DNA of the CDR3 is TGTGCCAGCAGCGTTAGCACAGGGACGGATGAAGCTTTCTTT. This encodes CASSVSTGTDEAFF.

This clone was seen a single time. This rearrangement joins TRBV30 to TRBJ2-2; tentatively, D is TRBD2 (5 bases). The CDR3 has 14 residues. Germline loops: CDR1 GTSNPN, CDR2 SVGIG (reference sequence). V was cut by 3 bases and J by 6 bases, with 14 bases left in between. The CDR3 protein is CAWRALGSPGELFF. In DNA, the CDR3 is TGTGCCTGGAGAGCTCTTGGGAGCCCCGGGGAGCTGTTTTTT.

The J gene is TRBJ2-3, the V gene TRBV19; possibly TRBD1 for D (5 bases). In germline, CDR1 is LNHDA, CDR2 SQIVND (reference sequence). This CDR3 is built from 16 residues. With 8 bases removed from V and 0 bases from J, the gap between germline ends came to 18 bases. CDR3 nucleotides: TGTGCCAGTTCTGACAAGGGGTCCTCAAGCACAGATACGCAGTATTTT. This gives the protein CASSDKGSSSTDTQYF.

V gene TRBV15 combines with J gene TRBJ1-4, with a weak D call TRBD1 (6 bases). Germline loops: CDR1 LNHNV, CDR2 YYDKDF (reference sequence). The V gene lost 0 bases and the J gene lost 8 bases, with 13 bases spanning the gap. The CDR3 contains 15 residues. CDR3 loop: CATSRETGASEKLFF. The DNA for the CDR3 is TGTGCCACCAGCAGAGAGACAGGTGCGTCCGAAAAACTGTTTTTT.

The chain links TRBV27 to TRBJ1-2; unclear D gene. The V gene lost 4 bases and the J gene lost 4 bases, with 19 bases spanning the gap. The CDR3 is 16 amino acids. Germline V lookup: CDR1 MNHEY, CDR2 SMNVEV (reference sequence). Written as DNA, the CDR3 is TGTGCCAGCAGTTGGGCCCCCTCGGGGTCCGCCTATGGCTACACCTTC. It encodes CASSWAPSGSAYGYTF.

V and J are TRBV6-1 and TRBJ1-1; weak D call: TRBD1 (6 bases). Between the trimmed V and J ends, which lost 0 bases and 5 bases, there was a span of 10 bases. This CDR3 region has 14 residues. From germline, CDR1 is MNHNS and CDR2 SASEGT. This CDR3 is CASSEAQGWTEAFF. The CDR3 nucleotides are TGTGCCAGCAGTGAAGCTCAGGGGTGGACTGAAGCTTTCTTT.

The chain links TRBV28 to TRBJ1-6; TRBD1 is a possible D gene (6 bases). Between the trimmed V and J ends, which lost 3 bases and 10 bases, there was a span of 22 bases. The CDR3 extends over 17 amino acids. The germline V gene encodes CDR1 MDHEN and CDR2 SYDVKM. The CDR3 here is CASSLPGAVGGGSPLHF. The CDR3, as DNA: TGTGCCAGCAGTTTGCCAGGGGCCGTGGGTGGGGGCTCACCCCTCCACTTT.

This sequence joins TRBV5-1 and TRBJ2-1, with 7 nucleotides matching TRBD2. J gave up 6 bases and V 0 bases, and 6 bases lay outside the gene matches. CDR3 length: 15 amino acids. Germline values: CDR1 SGHRS, CDR2 YFSETQ. DNA of the CDR3: TGCGCCAGCAGCTTGGTTGCGGGAGCCCCCAATGAGCAGTTCTTC. It encodes CASSLVAGAPNEQFF.

The V call is TRBV7-6, the J call TRBJ2-3; 9 nucleotides match TRBD2. Germline CDR1 and CDR2: SGHVS and FNYEAQ. V was pared by 1 base and J by 1 base, with 0 bases of the junction left unmatched. This CDR3 is built from 15 residues. The CDR3 sequence is CASSLGLAGTDTQYF. CDR3 bases: TGTGCCAGCAGCTTAGGACTAGCGGGCACAGATACGCAGTATTTT.